Described below is a single T cell receptor beta chain sequence and its context. The data are from a study of blood T cell repertoires in COVID-19. Study-wide background: Sites in the United States, Italy and Spain provided acute and convalescent COVID-19 samples. From T cells, B-cell-depleted T cells, or PBMCs came the material, which was cDNA or gDNA.

The germline V gene has CDR1 SNHLY and CDR2 FYNNEI. The CDR3 runs 12 residues. Trimming cost V 5 bases and J 8 bases, with 9 bases left between them. Authors' methods: Researchers report that nucleated cell counts were estimated from reference gene primer amplification. Clones were sequenced by immunoSEQ multiplex PCR, and TCRdb holds only the in-frame ones, with some missing. The V and J calls and clone size come from that table; D and trimming were worked out from the DNA. The sample includes about 380,000 clones, about 89% seen only once; the top ten take roughly 1.2%. The TCR was taken from a man aged 35 to 55 with acute or convalescent COVID-19. The J gene is TRBJ1-4, the V gene TRBV2, with D unclear. Sequencing input: peripheral blood. The CDR3 DNA follows: TGTGCCAGCAGTAGGGAGGGCGAAAAACTGTTTTTT. It yields the protein CASSREGEKLFF.